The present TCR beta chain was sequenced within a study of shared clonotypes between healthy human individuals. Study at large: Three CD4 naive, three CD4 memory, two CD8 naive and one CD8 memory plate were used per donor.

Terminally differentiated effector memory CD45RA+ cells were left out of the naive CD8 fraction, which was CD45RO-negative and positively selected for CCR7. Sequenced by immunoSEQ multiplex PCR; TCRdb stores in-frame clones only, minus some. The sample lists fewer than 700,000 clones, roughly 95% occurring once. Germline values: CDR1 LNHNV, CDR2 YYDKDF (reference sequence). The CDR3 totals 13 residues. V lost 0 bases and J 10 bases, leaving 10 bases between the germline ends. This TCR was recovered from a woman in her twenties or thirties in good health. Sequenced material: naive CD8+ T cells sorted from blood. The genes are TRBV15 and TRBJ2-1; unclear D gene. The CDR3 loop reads CATSREQPNEQFF. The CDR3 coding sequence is TGTGCCACCAGCAGAGAGCAGCCGAACGAGCAGTTCTTC.